These T cell receptor beta chains were read from a single sample in a study of a mutant IDH1 vaccine in newly diagnosed glioma. Their antigens remain unidentified. This table comes from immunoSEQ multiplex PCR, and its TCRdb copy is limited to in-frame clones, with some not included. The data show about 66,000 clones, with 74% seen just once and over 4% held by the top ten. Sequenced here: PBMCs, sampled from a glioma patient whose treatment included an IDH1 peptide vaccine. The receptors stem from a man aged 45 to 65 with glioma. The CDR3 runs from the conserved cysteine through the conserved F or W. D genes are given only for firm matches. Some rows mark clone size as missing; the rest say once, few, many or name a class of expanded clone.

d_call j_call v_call clone_size cdr3_nt cdr3_aa
NA TRBJ2-2 TRBV7-8 NA TGTGCCAGCAGCTCCCCTAGGGGCGGGACCGGGGAGCTGTTTTTT CASSSPRGGTGELFF
NA TRBJ2-1 TRBV6-5 medium-sized TGTGCCAGCAGTTTTGGACACGAGCAGTTCTTC CASSFGHEQFF
NA TRBJ2-2 TRBV4-3 NA TGCGCCAGCAGCCCCATTGCGAGGGGGGGCGAGACCGGGGAGCTGTTTTTT CASSPIARGGETGELFF
TRBD1 TRBJ2-2 TRBV4-3 NA TGCGCCAGCAGCCAGGGAAGGGGGCTCGCCGGGGAGCTGTTTTTT CASSQGRGLAGELFF
NA TRBJ2-1 TRBV11-3 NA TGTGCCAGCAGCTTATCCAGAAACGGTGAGCAGTTCTTC CASSLSRNGEQFF
NA TRBJ2-6 TRBV6-4 medium-sized TGTGCCAGCAGTGACGAGAGGATTGACTCTGGGGCCAACGTCCTGACTTTC CASSDERIDSGANVLTF
NA TRBJ2-1 TRBV9 NA TGTGCCAGCAGCCCCGGCCCCGCTACCTACAATGAGCAGTTCTTC CASSPGPATYNEQFF
NA TRBJ1-3 TRBV19 NA TGTGCCAGTAGTATGGTGATGAGCTCTGGAAACACCATATATTTT CASSMVMSSGNTIYF
NA TRBJ2-7 TRBV4-1 NA TGCGCCAGCAGCCAAGTGGCAGGTAGCTACGAGCAGTACTTC CASSQVAGSYEQYF
NA TRBJ1-5 TRBV4-3 NA TGCGCCAGCAGCCCTATAACTCAGGGAGAAGGGAATTATCAGCCCCAGCATTTT CASSPITQGEGNYQPQHF
TRBD2 TRBJ2-1 TRBV2 NA TGTGCCAGCAGTGAAGGACCGGGACTAGCGGGGGGGGGTGAGCAGTTCTTC CASSEGPGLAGGGEQFF
NA TRBJ2-1 TRBV7-2 NA TGTGCCAGCAGCCCCCGCTCCGGCAGGGAGCAGTTCTTC CASSPRSGREQFF
TRBD1 TRBJ2-1 TRBV20-1 NA TGCAGTGCACAGGGGAACGATGAGCAGTTCTTC CSAQGNDEQFF
NA TRBJ1-6 TRBV7-2 NA TGTGCCAGCAGCTTAGGGACCGATTATAATTCACCCCTCCACTTT CASSLGTDYNSPLHF
TRBD1 TRBJ1-4 TRBV5-4 few TGTGCCAGCAGCTCGGACAGGGTGAGAGAAAAACTGTTTTTT CASSSDRVREKLFF
TRBD2 TRBJ2-2 TRBV18 few TGTGCCAGCTCACCACCGGTTTCGGGACTAGCGGGGGAGACCGGGGAGCTGTTTTTT CASSPPVSGLAGETGELFF
NA TRBJ1-2 TRBV30 NA TGTGCCTGGACACGAAGAGATGGCTACACCTTC CAWTRRDGYTF
NA TRBJ2-7 TRBV30 NA TGTGCCTGGAGAAGGGCAGGGGCCTACGAGCAGTACTTC CAWRRAGAYEQYF
NA TRBJ2-1 TRBV5-8 NA TGTGCCAGCAGCTTGCGGCCAGACTCCTACAATGAGCAGTTCTTC CASSLRPDSYNEQFF
NA TRBJ1-5 TRBV27 many TGTGCCAGCAGTTTCCTTTGGGGGGGGAATCAGCCCCAGCATTTT CASSFLWGGNQPQHF
TRBD1 TRBJ2-1 TRBV5-1 NA TGCGCCAGCAGCGAGACCGGGACAGTGAATGAGCAGTTCTTC CASSETGTVNEQFF
TRBD1 TRBJ2-7 TRBV10-3 NA TGTGCCATCAGTGGAGGAGGGGGACAGGGAAAATACGAGCAGTACTTC CAISGGGGQGKYEQYF
NA TRBJ2-7 TRBV29-1 NA TGCAGCGTCCCCTCCGTCAGCTCCTACGAGCAGTACTTC CSVPSVSSYEQYF
NA TRBJ2-3 TRBV9 NA TGTGCCAGCAGCGTAGTCCCAGGAGACCTTAATACGCAGTATTTT CASSVVPGDLNTQYF
TRBD1 TRBJ2-7 TRBV5-1 NA TGCGCCAGCAGCACCGGACAGGGGGGATACGAGCAGTACTTC CASSTGQGGYEQYF
TRBD1 TRBJ2-7 TRBV27 NA TGTGCCAGCAGTTCCTACGGGGACAGGGCGGACGAGCAGTACTTC CASSSYGDRADEQYF
TRBD2 TRBJ2-3 TRBV9 NA TGTGCCAGCAGCGTAGCTAGCCGGGGGGGAGGAGATACGCAGTATTTT CASSVASRGGGDTQYF
TRBD1 TRBJ1-1 TRBV25-1 few TGTGCCAGCAGCGGACAGGCGGTGGACACTGAAGCTTTCTTT CASSGQAVDTEAFF
NA TRBJ1-5 TRBV6-5 NA TGTGCCAGCAGTTCCCGGGACCATCAGCCCCAGCATTTT CASSSRDHQPQHF
NA TRBJ2-7 TRBV30 few TGTGCCTGGGGGTTTTCTTGGTCCCTCTACGAGCAGTACTTC CAWGFSWSLYEQYF
NA TRBJ2-7 TRBV28 NA TGTGCCAGCAGTTTACCCTCTAATTACCAGGGTACGTGGTACTTC CASSLPSNYQGTWYF
TRBD2 TRBJ2-5 TRBV11-3 NA TGTGCCAGCAGCTTAGGCGGACTAGCGGAAGAGACCCAGTACTTC CASSLGGLAEETQYF
NA TRBJ2-1 TRBV9 NA TGTGCCAGCAGCGTACTGAGGGAAGGAAATGAGCAGTTCTTC CASSVLREGNEQFF
TRBD1 TRBJ2-1 TRBV27 NA TGTGCCAGCAGTTTAGGACCAGGGGGCAATGAGCAGTTCTTC CASSLGPGGNEQFF
NA TRBJ1-5 TRBV6-5 few TGTGCCAGCAGTTACTCGATGGGGCTCGATCAGCCCCAGCATTTT CASSYSMGLDQPQHF
NA TRBJ2-3 TRBV4-1 NA TGCGCCAGCAGCCAACCCTACACAGATACGCAGTATTTT CASSQPYTDTQYF
NA TRBJ2-1 TRBV7-2 NA TGTGCCAGCAGCTTAGCCTGGGGGGCCGGCAATGAGCAGTTCTTC CASSLAWGAGNEQFF
NA TRBJ1-1 TRBV14 NA TGTGCCAGCAGCCAAGCCAGGGGAGCTGAAGCTTTCTTT CASSQARGAEAFF
NA TRBJ1-4 TRBV27 NA TGTGCCAGCAGTTTCTTTTCAGGGGAGGGAGAAAAACTGTTTTTT CASSFFSGEGEKLFF
NA TRBJ2-1 TRBV7-2 once TGTGCCAGCAGCCCCCTTTACCTCTCTAACAATGAGCAGTTCTTC CASSPLYLSNNEQFF
NA TRBJ1-4 TRBV14 NA TGTGCCAGCAGCCAAGTCGCTCATGAAAAACTGTTTTTT CASSQVAHEKLFF
NA TRBJ2-5 TRBV5-1 NA TGCGCCAGCAGCTTGGGATCAGGAGAGACCCAGTACTTC CASSLGSGETQYF
TRBD1 TRBJ1-2 TRBV2 once TGTGCCAGCAGGAAGACAGGGGCGGGTAGCTATGGCTACACCTTC CASRKTGAGSYGYTF
NA TRBJ1-3 TRBV19 once TGTGCCAGTAGTACAGGACAGAATCGAAACACCATATATTTT CASSTGQNRNTIYF
NA TRBJ2-2 TRBV7-2 NA TGTGCCAGCAGCTTAGGGCTTACAGACACCGGGGAGCTGTTTTTT CASSLGLTDTGELFF
TRBD1 TRBJ2-7 TRBV4-1 NA TGCGCCAGCAGAGGTCCTGGACAGGGAAACGAGCAGTACTTC CASRGPGQGNEQYF
NA TRBJ2-7 TRBV10-2 NA TGCGCCAGCAGCGCCTCCCGGCACTACGAGCAGTACTTC CASSASRHYEQYF
NA TRBJ1-3 TRBV28 NA TGTGCCAGCGGGGGGTTTGAAAACACCATATATTTT CASGGFENTIYF
NA TRBJ2-7 TRBV5-1 NA TGCGCCAGCAGCTTGGCCGGCGTCGGGCAAAAACACGAGCAGTACTTC CASSLAGVGQKHEQYF